This T cell receptor beta chain originates from a study of cytomegalovirus exposure and HLA in healthy donors. For this clone: Its antigen is currently unknown.

Sampled while nominally healthy, donors likely had unrecorded immune exposures. Overall study findings and caveats: Earlier findings revealed that most TCR beta V segments proved productive either about 87% or about 30% of the time. Altogether, 164 TCR beta chains were recorded as cytomegalovirus-associated.

A multiplex PCR was run with 60 Vbeta primers and 13 Jbeta primers. TCRdb's copy holds only in-frame clones and misses some; the assay was immunoSEQ multiplex PCR. The sample has 130,000 to 150,000 clones, 65% to 75% seen once. The source of this sequence is a man aged 60 to 69 in good health and CMV-seronegative. What was sequenced was PBMCs.

This chain's CDR3 is CASSGDSLQYQPQHF. CDR3 DNA sequence: TGTGCCAGCAGTGGGGACAGCCTGCAGTATCAGCCCCAGCATTTT. V usage is TRBV2 and J usage is TRBJ1-5; 7 nucleotides line up with TRBD1. This CDR3 is 15 amino acids long. J was trimmed by 5 bases and V by 4 bases; bases with no gene match: 8. Germline CDR1 is SNHLY and CDR2 is FYNNEI.